Presented here are 9 T cell receptor beta chains from one specimen sequenced in a study of monozygotic twins with inflammatory bowel disease. For each CDR3 protein, TCRdb gives one entry from its re-call of the 5' RACE reads, without DNA. The table for this sample gives over 130,000 distinct CDR3 sequences. Sample: blood. The receptor source for this set is a human donor with ulcerative colitis or Crohn's disease, or a healthy co-twin of an affected twin (not recorded which).

The V and J genes are TRBV20-1 and TRBJ2-3; TCRdb returns TRBD2, unconfirmable since there is no DNA. The CDR3 is made up of 15 amino acids. The germline gives CDR1 DFQATT, CDR2 SNEGSKA (reference sequence). The CDR3 here is CSAREGTSSTDTQYF.

The chain recombines TRBV13 with TRBJ1-1; there is no DNA to check the TCRdb D call of TRBD1. Germline lookup yields CDR1 PRHDT and CDR2 FYEKMQ (reference sequence). The CDR3 is made up of 14 amino acids. The CDR3 sequence: CASSHRGAESEAFF.

The chain combines TRBV20-1 with TRBJ1-2. CDR3 length: 16 amino acids. CDR1 and CDR2 (germline): DFQATT, SNEGSKA (reference sequence). CDR3 sequence: CSARDLSREWDYGYTF.

The chain uses TRBV5-1 and TRBJ1-2. The CDR3 totals 15 residues. The germline gives CDR1 SGHRS, CDR2 YFSETQ. The CDR3 region is CASSLGRQDYGGYTF.

The genes are TRBV2 and TRBJ2-1. The CDR3 has 13 amino acids. CDR1 and CDR2 (germline): SNHLY, FYNNEI. CDR3 loop: CASREGILNEQFF. Full variable domain (rest looked up from reference TRBV2 and TRBJ2-1): EPEVTQTPSHQVTQMGQEVILRCVPISNHLYFYWYRQILGQKVEFLVSFYNNEISEKSEIFDDQFSVERPDGSNFTLKIRSTKLEDSAMYFCASREGILNEQFFGPGTRLTVL.

This rearrangement joins TRBV30 to TRBJ2-3; TCRdb calls TRBD2, which cannot be checked without DNA. The CDR3 runs 11 residues. The germline CDR1 and CDR2 sequences are GTSNPN and SVGIG (reference sequence). The CDR3 sequence is CAWGPLHTQYF.

The chain combines TRBV6-5 with TRBJ1-1. The CDR3 totals 13 residues. Germline V lookup: CDR1 MNHEY, CDR2 SVGAGI. The CDR3 sequence is CASSYTRISEAFF.

This sequence joins TRBV4-3 and TRBJ1-5; TCRdb outputs TRBD1, but without DNA this stays unchecked. The CDR3 length is 14 residues. CDR1 and CDR2 (germline): LGHNA, YSLEER. The CDR3 protein is CASSQGQGEQPQHF.

V and J are TRBV18 and TRBJ2-4. Germline V gene lookup returns CDR1 KGHSH and CDR2 LQKENI. There are 16 residues in the CDR3. This CDR3 reads CASSPPGRLAKNIQYF.